One sample yielded the 32 T cell receptor beta chains listed below, sequenced in a study of T cell changes during pregnancy in multiple sclerosis. TCRdb's table, derived via immunoSEQ multiplex PCR, lists solely in-frame clones and lacks some. The repertoire holds approximately 88,000 clones, 85% to 95% seen once, with 2.6% in the top ten. This material consisted of peripheral blood, taken in the first trimester of pregnancy. Receptors were obtained from a female donor with multiple sclerosis, enrolled in a pregnancy study.

The chain is built from TRBV28 and TRBJ1-5, with 7 bases lining up with TRBD1. The CDR3 is 16 amino acids. CDR1 MDHEN and CDR2 SYDVKM come from the germline V gene. Unmatched junction bases numbered 9, after V lost 2 bases and J lost 5 bases. In DNA, the CDR3 is TGTGCCAGCAGTTTAATCAGCAGGGGGATTCATCAGCCCCAGCATTTT. Protein: CASSLISRGIHQPQHF.

The gene calls are TRBV5-5 and TRBJ2-1; 9 nucleotides align to TRBD1. The CDR3 spans 13 residues. Germline V CDR1 and CDR2: SGHKS, YYEKEE (reference sequence). Unmatched junction bases numbered 1, after V lost 3 bases and J lost 6 bases. This CDR3 is CASSSTGGNEQFF. CDR3 nucleotides: TGTGCCAGCAGCTCGACAGGGGGCAATGAGCAGTTCTTC. The whole variable domain, remainder taken from reference TRBV5-5 and TRBJ2-1, is DAGVTQSPTHLIKTRGQQVTLRCSPISGHKSVSWYQQVLGQGPQFIFQYYEKEERGRGNFPDRFSARQFPNYSSELNVNALLLGDSALYLCASSSTGGNEQFFGPGTRLTVL.

The chain employs TRBV30 and TRBJ2-3, with 8 bases matching TRBD2. The junction had 4 bases not matched to a gene; V was cut back by 0 bases and J by 2 bases. Germline V gene sequence: CDR1 GTSNPN, CDR2 SVGIG (reference sequence). CDR3 length equals 15 residues. CDR3 bases: TGTGCCTGGAGTGTACATAGCGGGGCCACAGATACGCAGTATTTT. It translates to CAWSVHSGATDTQYF.

The chain employs TRBV19 and TRBJ1-2; D uncertain. The V end was cut by 5 bases, the J end by 8 bases, with 15 bases between. Looked up from germline, CDR1 is LNHDA and CDR2 is SQIVND (reference sequence). The CDR3 has 13 amino acids. The CDR3 DNA is TGTGCCAGTAGTTTAAGGACGGAGGGAGGCTACACCTTC. Amino acids: CASSLRTEGGYTF.

This chain links TRBV4-1 with TRBJ1-2; possibly TRBD1 for D (6 bases). Germline V gene lookup returns CDR1 MGHRA and CDR2 YSYEKL. Trimming stripped 1 base from V and 7 bases from J, with 13 bases between. The CDR3 consists of 14 residues. This chain's CDR3 is CASSQVGGAGGYTF. CDR3 bases: TGCGCCAGCAGCCAAGTAGGGGGGGCGGGTGGCTACACCTTC.

The CDR3 sequence is CASSQASGISYGYTF. For the CDR3, the DNA is TGTGCCAGCAGCCAAGCGTCTGGTATTAGCTATGGCTACACCTTC. This chain links TRBV4-2 with TRBJ1-2; D is unresolved. CDR1 LGHNA and CDR2 YNFKEQ come from the germline V gene. The V and J ends lost 1 base and 4 bases respectively, with 13 bases between them. There are 15 residues in the CDR3.

The V and J genes are TRBV9 and TRBJ1-1, with D possibly TRBD1 on 5 matching bases. The CDR3 spans 13 residues. Germline V CDR1 and CDR2: SGDLS, YYNGEE. Trimming pared 4 bases from V and 14 bases from J, leaving 21 bases between. The CDR3 DNA follows: TGTGCCAGCAGCCCGACAGCAATCCCGTGGGTGTTCTTT. Its translation is CASSPTAIPWVFF.

The J gene is TRBJ2-1, the V gene TRBV4-3, with 10 bases lining up with TRBD2. The CDR3 is 17 amino acids. J gave up 4 bases and V 0 bases, and 6 bases lay outside the gene matches. Per the germline V gene, CDR1 is LGHNA and CDR2 is YSLEER. DNA of the CDR3: TGCGCCAGCAGCCAAGAGTTAGCGGGAGGCATATACAATGAGCAGTTCTTC. It is translated as CASSQELAGGIYNEQFF.

This clone appeared a single time. V is TRBV7-2 and J is TRBJ2-5, with 11 nucleotides matching TRBD2. V dropped 5 bases and J dropped 5; count of bases not matched to a gene: 7. Per germline, CDR1 SGHTA and CDR2 FQGNSA. This CDR3 spans 15 amino acids. The CDR3 DNA is TGTGCCAGCAGCCAACTAGCGGGAGTACGGGAGACCCAGTACTTC. Residues: CASSQLAGVRETQYF.

V is TRBV27 and J is TRBJ1-1, with D unclear. This CDR3 spans 14 amino acids. Germline CDR1 MNHEY, CDR2 SMNVEV (reference sequence). Deletions cut 6 bases from V and 4 bases from J, with 15 bases between. CDR3 nucleotide sequence: TGTGCCAGCAGCCTAAATGTGAGGAGCACTGAAGCTTTCTTT. It encodes CASSLNVRSTEAFF.

V and J are TRBV28 and TRBJ1-5, with D tentatively TRBD1 (6 bases). This CDR3 has 15 amino acids. V lost 7 bases, J lost 4 bases, and 17 bases lay in between. The germline gives CDR1 MDHEN, CDR2 SYDVKM. As DNA, the CDR3 is TGTGCCAGCACCCAGACAGGAAGGGGGAATCAGCCCCAGCATTTT. It codes for CASTQTGRGNQPQHF.

The CDR3, as DNA: TGTGCCAGCAGCTTAGAAATAGCGGGAGGGCCTAGCTCCTACAATGAGCAGTTCTTC. Translating it yields CASSLEIAGGPSSYNEQFF. The V gene is TRBV7-9, the J gene TRBJ2-1; 11 bases are a match to TRBD2. CDR1 is SEHNR, CDR2 FQNEAQ, per germline (reference sequence). This CDR3 spans 19 amino acids. After removal of 1 base from V and 0 bases from J, the junction contained 8 bases not matched to a gene.

The V gene is TRBV2, the J gene TRBJ2-7; 15 nucleotides align to TRBD2. This CDR3 comprises 15 residues. CDR1 and CDR2 from the germline V gene are SNHLY and FYNNEI. Trimming removed 6 bases from V and 7 bases from J; junction bases left unmatched: 7. CDR3: CASRNGTSGRYEQYF. The DNA for the CDR3 is TGTGCCAGCAGGAACGGGACTAGCGGGAGGTATGAGCAGTACTTC. The full variable domain, completed using reference TRBV2 and TRBJ2-7, is EPEVTQTPSHQVTQMGQEVILRCVPISNHLYFYWYRQILGQKVEFLVSFYNNEISEKSEIFDDQFSVERPDGSNFTLKIRSTKLEDSAMYFCASRNGTSGRYEQYFGPGTRLTVT.

The DNA of the CDR3 is TGTGCCAGCAGTATACGGACAGGGGGAGGCGAGCAGTACTTC. It codes for CASSIRTGGGEQYF. The chain has TRBV6-6 and TRBJ2-7; 10 nucleotides agree with TRBD1. The CDR3 is 14 residues long. Germline loops: CDR1 MNHNY, CDR2 SVGAGI (reference sequence). V lost 5 bases, J lost 6 bases, and 7 bases stayed unmatched.

The CDR3 region has the DNA TGTGCCAGCAGTCCGACAGATACCTACGAGCAGTACTTC. This gives the protein CASSPTDTYEQYF. The chain recombines TRBV28 with TRBJ2-7; maybe TRBD1 (5 bases). The CDR3 runs to 13 residues. Germline V CDR1 and CDR2: MDHEN, SYDVKM. Between the trimmed V and J ends, which lost 5 bases and 2 bases, there was a span of 10 bases. Looking up the rest from reference TRBV28 and TRBJ2-7 gives the full variable domain: DVKVTQSSRYLVKRTGEKVFLECVQDMDHENMFWYRQDPGLGLRLIYFSYDVKMKEKGDIPEGYSVSREKKERFSLILESASTNQTSMYLCASSPTDTYEQYFGPGTRLTVT.

The chain has TRBV29-1 and TRBJ2-3; TRBD2 is a possible D gene (5 bases). The V gene's germline CDR1 is SQVTM and CDR2 ANQGSEA. The germline V and J ends were trimmed by 3 bases and 6 bases, with 7 bases remaining between them. The CDR3 is 11 amino acids. The CDR3 coding sequence is TGCAGCGTTGATTCGGGGGATACGCAGTATTTT. Translating gives CSVDSGDTQYF.

V gene TRBV5-1 combines with J gene TRBJ2-5; TRBD2 agrees at 12 bases. This CDR3 comprises 17 residues. V shed 4 bases and J 5 bases; nucleotides not matched to a gene: 12. CDR1 and CDR2 (germline): SGHRS, YFSETQ. CDR3 region: CASSLGLAGTGVETQYF. The CDR3 DNA follows: TGCGCCAGCAGCCTCGGACTAGCGGGAACGGGTGTGGAGACCCAGTACTTC. The variable domain in full, completed from reference TRBV5-1 and TRBJ2-5, reads KAGVTQTPRYLIKTRGQQVTLSCSPISGHRSVSWYQQTPGQGLQFLFEYFSETQRNKGNFPGRFSGRQFSNSRSEMNVSTLELGDSALYLCASSLGLAGTGVETQYFGPGTRLLVL.

The gene calls are TRBV5-6 and TRBJ1-1; D not certain. Germline V lookup: CDR1 SGHDT, CDR2 YYEEEE. With 4 bases removed from V and 3 bases from J, the gap between germline ends came to 10 bases. The CDR3 sequence is 13 residues long. In DNA form, the CDR3 reads TGTGCCAGCAGCCTCTTTCTCCACACTGAAGCTTTCTTT. Amino acid sequence: CASSLFLHTEAFF.

This chain joins TRBV2 and TRBJ2-7; 12 bases map to TRBD2. V shed 2 bases and J 5 bases; nucleotides not matched to a gene: 22. The germline gives CDR1 SNHLY, CDR2 FYNNEI. CDR3 length equals 21 residues. CDR3 sequence reads: CASSEIASGRASGRGLDEQYF. CDR3 sequence (DNA): TGTGCCAGCAGTGAAATCGCTAGCGGGAGGGCCAGTGGTAGAGGTCTCGACGAGCAGTACTTC.

The chain recombines TRBV7-8 with TRBJ2-2; D is uncertain. Germline V gene data show CDR1 as SGHVS and CDR2 as FQNEAQ. The CDR3 contains 15 residues. Trimming took off 4 bases at V and 1 base at J, with 10 bases between the two ends. The CDR3: CASSYPRMNTGELFF. The CDR3 bases are TGTGCCAGCAGCTACCCTAGGATGAACACCGGGGAGCTGTTTTTT.

The V and J genes are TRBV10-2 and TRBJ2-3; unclear D gene. Germline CDR1 reads WSHSY; CDR2 reads SAAADI. The V end was cut by 8 bases, the J end by 4 bases, with 13 bases between. The CDR3 is 13 residues long. The CDR3 sequence: CASCSRGADTQYF. The DNA for the CDR3 is TGCGCCAGCTGCTCCCGAGGTGCAGATACGCAGTATTTT.

This clone was detected once. The chain has TRBV4-2 and TRBJ2-7, with 12 bases aligning to TRBD1. From germline, CDR1 is LGHNA and CDR2 YNFKEQ. V shed 0 bases and J 11 bases; nucleotides not matched to a gene: 11. CDR3 length equals 16 residues. The CDR3 reads CASSQETSGTGGMEYF. The CDR3 DNA reads as TGTGCCAGCAGCCAAGAGACCTCCGGGACAGGGGGCATGGAGTACTTC.

The chain employs TRBV27 and TRBJ2-5; D gene unclear. Trimming took off 3 bases at V and 5 bases at J, with 10 bases between the two ends. The CDR3 totals 13 residues. Germline CDR1 and CDR2: MNHEY and SMNVEV (reference sequence). The CDR3 DNA is TGTGCCAGCAGTTTCGGTAGTATGGAGACCCAGTACTTC. Its translation is CASSFGSMETQYF.

The rearrangement links TRBV5-1 to TRBJ1-3; D possibly corresponds to TRBD1 (6 bases). Germline V gives CDR1 SGHRS, CDR2 YFSETQ. The CDR3 sequence is 16 residues long. V lost 2 bases to trimming and J lost 2 bases, with 14 bases between them. CDR3: CASSFDHRVPGNTIYF. The CDR3 coding sequence is TGCGCCAGCAGCTTCGACCACAGGGTTCCTGGAAACACCATATATTTT.

J is TRBJ2-7 and V is TRBV2; TRBD1 might be the D (5 bases). The CDR3 covers 15 residues. The V and J ends lost 7 bases and 0 bases respectively, with 16 bases between them. CDR1 is SNHLY and CDR2 is FYNNEI in the germline V gene. CDR3 nucleotides: TGTGCCAGCACGGATGGGGCGCCAGCCTCCTACGAGCAGTACTTC. This translates into CASTDGAPASYEQYF.

The chain links TRBV19 to TRBJ1-2, with 8 bases lining up with TRBD1. The length of the CDR3 is 14 residues. Germline trimming cut 6 bases from V and 3 bases from J; bases unmatched to any gene: 6. Germline lookup yields CDR1 LNHDA and CDR2 SQIVND (reference sequence). The CDR3 sequence: CASRTTGADYGYTF. Here the CDR3 DNA reads TGTGCCAGTAGAACGACAGGGGCGGACTATGGCTACACCTTC.

The J gene is TRBJ2-1, the V gene TRBV25-1, with D perhaps matching TRBD2 (5 bases). V was cut by 4 bases and J by 4 bases, with 14 bases left in between. The CDR3 is 15 residues long. CDR1 is MGHDK and CDR2 is SYGVNS in the germline V gene. The CDR3 protein is CASSGDTGRYNEQFF. CDR3 in DNA: TGTGCCAGCAGTGGGGATACGGGAAGGTACAATGAGCAGTTCTTC.

The sample holds one count of this clone. V usage is TRBV5-6 and J usage is TRBJ1-2, with D perhaps matching TRBD1 (6 bases). Per the germline V gene, CDR1 is SGHDT and CDR2 is YYEEEE. V shed 4 bases and J shed 4 bases, with 17 bases lying between them. CDR3 length: 15 amino acids. The CDR3 is CASSLYRVRVYGYTF. CDR3 DNA: TGTGCCAGCAGCCTATACAGGGTGAGGGTCTATGGCTACACCTTC.

This sequence joins TRBV29-1 and TRBJ2-5; 7 bases are shared with TRBD1. The trim removed 5 bases at V and 3 bases at J, leaving 3 bases unmatched. The CDR3 is 12 amino acids. The germline V gene has CDR1 SQVTM and CDR2 ANQGSEA. The CDR3 coding sequence is TGCAGCGTTCATACAGGGGAAGAGACCCAGTACTTC. Protein: CSVHTGEETQYF.

This clone was seen once. This chain joins TRBV19 and TRBJ2-7; 9 bases map to TRBD2. This CDR3 has 18 amino acids. Looked up from germline, CDR1 is LNHDA and CDR2 is SQIVND (reference sequence). V gave up 2 bases and J gave up 3 bases; unmatched junction bases: 14. The CDR3 DNA reads as TGTGCCAGTAGTATAAAACCCTCGACTAGCGGAGCCTTCTACGAGCAGTACTTC. This gives the protein CASSIKPSTSGAFYEQYF.

The chain joins TRBV4-2 to TRBJ2-3, with 9 bases lining up with TRBD2. J was trimmed by 2 bases and V by 0 bases; bases with no gene match: 9. Germline loops: CDR1 LGHNA, CDR2 YNFKEQ. CDR3 length: 18 amino acids. CDR3 amino acids: CASSQDQGLAGTTDTQYF. CDR3 sequence (DNA): TGTGCCAGCAGCCAAGATCAGGGGCTAGCGGGGACCACAGATACGCAGTATTTT.

V usage is TRBV6-1 and J usage is TRBJ1-1; D unresolved. The CDR3 is 13 amino acids. V lost 6 bases, J lost 0 bases, and 8 bases lay in between. From germline, CDR1 is MNHNS and CDR2 SASEGT. CDR3 coding DNA: TGTGCCAGCAGCAGGATTTTGAACACTGAAGCTTTCTTT. It codes for CASSRILNTEAFF.